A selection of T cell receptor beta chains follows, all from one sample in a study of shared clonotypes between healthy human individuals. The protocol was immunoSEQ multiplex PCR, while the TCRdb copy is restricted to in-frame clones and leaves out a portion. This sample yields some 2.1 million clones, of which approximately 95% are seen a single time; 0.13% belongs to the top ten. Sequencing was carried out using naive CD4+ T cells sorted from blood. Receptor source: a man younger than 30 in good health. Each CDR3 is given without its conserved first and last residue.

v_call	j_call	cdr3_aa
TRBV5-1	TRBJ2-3	ASVPLAGGPADTQY
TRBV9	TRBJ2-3	ASSPSSDTQY
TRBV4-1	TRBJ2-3	ASSQDWSGVTDTQY
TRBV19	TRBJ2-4	ASSTGYLAKNIQY
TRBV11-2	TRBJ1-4	ASSTAAVGLVNEKLF
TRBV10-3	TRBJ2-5	AIRTLLAGQETQY
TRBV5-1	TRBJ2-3	ASSAGSTDTQY
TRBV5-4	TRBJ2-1	ASSLGGGDAGYNEQF
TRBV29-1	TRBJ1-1	SVKGGSTEAF
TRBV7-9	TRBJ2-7	ASSLIASSYEQY
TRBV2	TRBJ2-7	ASSDRSWTSGKTAYEQY
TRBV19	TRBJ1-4	ASSRTAANEKLF
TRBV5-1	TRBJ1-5	ASSLEGQDNQPQH
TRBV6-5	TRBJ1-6	ASSFTRYNSPLH
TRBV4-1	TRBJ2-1	ASSAPGTSAYNEQF
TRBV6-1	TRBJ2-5	ASSIRDRAWETQY